The following is a T cell receptor beta chain sequence with its context. The TRB cDNA libraries were prepared by 5' RACE with UMI labels. TCRdb re-called the 5' RACE reads; every CDR3 protein appears as one record, without DNA. In all, the sample yields around 96,000 distinct CDR3 sequences. Phenotypically, naive CD8+ T cells corresponded to CD45RO-CCR7+CD27+CD95-. The sample originates from a study of CXCR3-negative and CXCR3-positive naive CD8 T cells. Germline V CDR1 and CDR2: SQVTM, ANQGSEA. This CDR3 has 12 amino acids. This chain joins TRBV29-1 and TRBJ2-1. This clonotype originated in a human donor in good health. Some clones in this sample may be carry-over from other donors' samples. Sequencing was performed on naive CXCR3- CD8+ T cells from blood. As to subset: CD45RO-CCR7+CD27+CD95- naive CD8+ T cells lacking CXCR3 (TNR3-). CDR3 protein: CSVETVGPEQFF.